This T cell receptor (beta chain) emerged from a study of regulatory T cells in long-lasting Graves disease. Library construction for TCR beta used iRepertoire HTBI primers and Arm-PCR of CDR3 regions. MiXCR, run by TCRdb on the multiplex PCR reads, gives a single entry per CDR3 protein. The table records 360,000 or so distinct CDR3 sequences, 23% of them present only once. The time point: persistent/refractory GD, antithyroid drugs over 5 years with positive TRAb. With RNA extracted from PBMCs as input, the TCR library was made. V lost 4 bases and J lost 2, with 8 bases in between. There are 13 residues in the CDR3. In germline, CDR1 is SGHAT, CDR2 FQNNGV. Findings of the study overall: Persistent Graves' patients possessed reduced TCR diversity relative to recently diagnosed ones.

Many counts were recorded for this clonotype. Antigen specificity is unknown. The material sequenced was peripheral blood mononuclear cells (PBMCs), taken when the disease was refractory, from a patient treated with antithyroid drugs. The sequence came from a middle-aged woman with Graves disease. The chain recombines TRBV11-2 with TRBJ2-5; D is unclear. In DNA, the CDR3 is TGTGCCAGCAGCTCTCATAGACAAGAGACCCAGTACTTC. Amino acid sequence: CASSSHRQETQYF. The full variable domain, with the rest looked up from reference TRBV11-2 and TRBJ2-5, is EAGVAQSPRYKIIEKRQSVAFWCNPISGHATLYWYQQILGQGPKLLIQFQNNGVVDDSQLPKDRFSAERLKGVDSTLKIQPAKLEDSAVYLCASSSHRQETQYFGPGTRLLVL.